Below are 25 T cell receptor beta chains sequenced from a single sample in a study of T-cell memory formation after mild COVID-19 (dated by TCRdb to the early 2020s). The library was obtained by 5' RACE. The sequencer was an Illumina NovaSeq 6000. Using fastp trimming at Q25 and MiXCR clonotype assembly, TCRdb reanalyzed the public sequencing data and kept in-frame beta chains. Each CDR3 protein appears once, grouped with its most common genes and DNA. Here the sample has around 340,000 distinct CDR3 sequences; more than 15% occur a single time. Around 24% of the sample comes from the top ten. Sequencing was done on a sample of PBMCs or a T cell subset sorted from them (not recorded which). The receptors here all came from a man between 18 and 29 years old who had mild COVID-19 (a few samples of this study predate the infection). The sample titles of this study are shuffled in the database, so cell type and time point are left out; the donor was told from shared clones.

The CDR3 loop is CASSFGEPTIAFF. DNA of the CDR3: TGTGCCAGCAGTTTTGGGGAGCCAACCATAGCTTTCTTT. The chain combines TRBV12-3 or TRBV12-4 with TRBJ1-1; D ambiguous. This CDR3 region has 13 residues. The V end lost 3 bases, the J end lost 10 bases, and 15 bases lay between the germline ends.

This clonotype was found a few times. The rearrangement links TRBV6-1 to TRBJ2-2, with 8 positions matching TRBD2. CDR3 length equals 15 residues. CDR1 and CDR2 from the germline V gene are MNHNS and SASEGT. J gave up 5 bases and V 5 bases, and 7 bases lay outside the gene matches. The CDR3 bases are TGTGCCAGCAGTCGAGGCGGGGGGCTTACCGGGGAGCTGTTTTTT. It is translated as CASSRGGGLTGELFF.

This clonotype was detected many times. CDR3 residues: CASTGVQEQYF. The CDR3 DNA is TGTGCCAGCACCGGGGTACAGGAGCAGTACTTC. J is TRBJ2-7 and V is TRBV6-6; D possibly corresponds to TRBD2 (5 bases). The length of the CDR3 is 11 residues. Deletions cut 7 bases from V and 7 bases from J, with 11 bases between. In germline, CDR1 is MNHNY, CDR2 SVGAGI (reference sequence).

This sequence joins TRBV18 and TRBJ1-6, with 11 bases that match TRBD1. This CDR3 comprises 15 residues. The V gene's germline CDR1 is KGHSH and CDR2 LQKENI. The ends lost 2 bases at V and 10 bases at J; junction bases unmatched: 4. CDR3 nucleotides: TGTGCCAGCTCACCAGTGGACAGGGGGCAATCACCCCTCCACTTT. Its translation is CASSPVDRGQSPLHF. Together with reference TRBV18 and TRBJ1-6, the CDR3 gives the full variable domain: NAGVMQNPRHLVRRRGQEARLRCSPMKGHSHVYWYRQLPEEGLKFMVYLQKENIIDESGMPKERFSAEFPKEGPSILRIQQVVRGDSAAYFCASSPVDRGQSPLHFGNGTRLTVT.

The genes are TRBV12-3 or TRBV12-4 and TRBJ1-1; the match to TRBD1 covers 9 bases. The length of the CDR3 is 12 residues. V gave up 6 bases and J gave up 13 bases; unmatched junction bases: 9. The CDR3 DNA follows: TGTGCCAGCAGAGATGACAGGGGGATTGTTTTCTTT. Its translation is CASRDDRGIVFF.

This clonotype was seen many times. V gene TRBV11-2 combines with J gene TRBJ2-3; no definite D call. Trimming removed 1 base from V and 5 bases from J, with 13 bases in between. The CDR3 has 15 residues. Per germline, CDR1 SGHAT and CDR2 FQNNGV. CDR3 bases: TGTGCCAGCAGCTTAGGTAGTGGAACGGGAGATACGCAGTATTTT. The encoded protein is CASSLGSGTGDTQYF.

The CDR3 sequence is CASSQEDNSPLHF. The CDR3 nucleotides are TGTGCCAGCAGCCAAGAAGACAATTCACCCCTCCACTTT. The chain joins TRBV4-2 to TRBJ1-6, with D uncertain. Between the trimmed V and J ends, which lost 0 bases and 7 bases, there was a span of 4 bases. This CDR3 contains 13 residues. Germline V CDR1 and CDR2: LGHNA, YNFKEQ.

The V call is TRBV7-9, the J call TRBJ1-3; D call uncertain. Trimming took 5 bases from V and 9 from J, leaving 8 bases between them. Germline CDR1 is SEHNR and CDR2 is FQNEAQ (reference sequence). There are 11 residues in the CDR3. This chain's CDR3 is CASSPRGTIYF. CDR3 sequence (DNA): TGTGCCAGCAGCCCTCGGGGCACCATATATTTT.

The chain couples TRBV10-3 to TRBJ1-2; TRBD1 matches 8 bases. From germline, CDR1 is ENHRY and CDR2 SYGVKD. J lost 7 bases, V lost 5 bases, and 9 bases had no gene match. The CDR3 length is 14 residues. The CDR3 DNA is TGTGCCATCAGTTATAATACAGGGGGACCTGGCTACACCTTC. This gives the protein CAISYNTGGPGYTF.

This clonotype was recorded a few times. The chain uses TRBV7-2 and TRBJ2-2; D gene unclear. V shed 5 bases and J shed 7 bases, with 11 bases lying between them. The CDR3 length is 13 residues. Germline V gene data show CDR1 as SGHTA and CDR2 as FQGNSA. The CDR3 region has the DNA TGTGCCAGCAGCCCGACGGCGATCGGGGAGCTGTTTTTT. This translates into CASSPTAIGELFF.

There are a few counts of this clonotype. The rearrangement links TRBV28 to TRBJ2-1; D is undetermined. Germline assignment: CDR1 MDHEN and CDR2 SYDVKM. Trimming took 1 base from V and 0 from J, leaving 4 bases between them. The CDR3 contains 14 residues. The CDR3 sequence: CASSLYGSYNEQFF. CDR3 sequence (DNA): TGTGCCAGCAGTTTATACGGCTCCTACAATGAGCAGTTCTTC.

This clonotype was counted once. This chain joins TRBV12-3 or TRBV12-4 and TRBJ1-1; no clear D. This CDR3 contains 14 residues. Trimming removed 3 bases at V and 0 bases at J, with 8 bases between. The CDR3 loop reads CASSFEDLNTEAFF. CDR3 in DNA: TGTGCCAGCAGTTTTGAGGATTTGAACACTGAAGCTTTCTTT.

This clonotype was counted between two and nine times. This rearrangement joins TRBV15 to TRBJ1-4, with TRBD1 identical over 8 bases. In germline, CDR1 is LNHNV, CDR2 YYDKDF (reference sequence). With 1 base clipped from V and 6 bases from J, the junction kept 1 base outside the gene matches. The CDR3 has 14 residues. This CDR3 is CATSRGTGHEKLFF. CDR3 DNA sequence: TGTGCCACCAGCAGAGGGACAGGGCATGAAAAACTGTTTTTT.

The rearrangement joins TRBV7-9 to TRBJ1-2; D uncertain. The CDR3 loop spans 15 amino acids. CDR1 and CDR2 from the germline V gene are SEHNR and FQNEAQ (reference sequence). Trimming cost V 1 base and J 4 bases, with 13 bases left between them. The CDR3 reads CASSLESVVTYGYTF. In DNA form, the CDR3 reads TGTGCCAGCAGCTTAGAGTCTGTGGTGACCTATGGCTACACCTTC.

This chain connects TRBV12-3 or TRBV12-4 to TRBJ1-1; 9 nucleotides match TRBD1. There are 14 residues in the CDR3. The trim removed 5 bases at V and 11 bases at J, leaving 12 bases unmatched. CDR3 residues: CASSPDRWGTGAFF. CDR3 coding DNA: TGTGCCAGCAGTCCCGACCGGTGGGGGACAGGGGCTTTCTTT.

Remarks on this clonotype: The junction and the germline gene differ at one end; a read error may be behind it. This chain uses TRBV4-2 with TRBJ2-1, with 9 bases fitting TRBD2. Germline CDR1 LGHNA, CDR2 YNFKEQ. The CDR3 extends over 16 amino acids. This chain's CDR3 is CASSHPSSGAYNEQLF. CDR3 DNA sequence: TGTGCCAGCAGCCACCCCTCTAGCGGGGCCTACAATGAGCAGTTATTC.

V gene TRBV10-3 combines with J gene TRBJ1-3; D unresolved. Germline V gene sequence: CDR1 ENHRY, CDR2 SYGVKD. V shed 4 bases and J shed 0 bases, with 4 bases lying between them. This CDR3 contains 13 residues. Here the CDR3 reads CAISADSGNTIYF. The CDR3 DNA follows: TGTGCCATCAGTGCCGACTCTGGAAACACCATATATTTT.

The chain has TRBV7-9 and TRBJ2-1; tentative D call: TRBD2 (5 bases). The ends were cut back, 5 bases at V and 0 bases at J, with 11 bases in the middle. The CDR3 consists of 15 residues. Germline lookup yields CDR1 SEHNR and CDR2 FQNEAQ (reference sequence). The CDR3 DNA is TGTGCCAGCAGCGCCCAAGGGAGCTCCTACAATGAGCAGTTCTTC. Translation gives CASSAQGSSYNEQFF.

In this sample, this clonotype turned up many times. At one boundary the junction diverges from the germline segment, which might be a read error. The chain links TRBV5-1 to TRBJ2-5; D call uncertain. Germline V CDR1 and CDR2: SGHRS, YFSETQ. This CDR3 has 12 residues. The CDR3 reads CASSLTQETQYF. The CDR3 DNA is TGTGCCAGCAGCTTAACTCAAGAGACCCAGTACTTC.

The CDR3 protein is CASSLRISQETQYF. The DNA of the CDR3 is TGTGCCAGCAGTCTCCGGATTTCCCAAGAGACCCAGTACTTC. The rearrangement joins TRBV27 to TRBJ2-5, with D unclear. Germline assignment: CDR1 MNHEY and CDR2 SMNVEV (reference sequence). The CDR3 extends over 14 amino acids. V was clipped by 5 bases and J by 1 base, with 11 bases between them.

This clonotype occurred many times. The chain uses TRBV28 and TRBJ2-3; a possible D gene is TRBD2 (5 bases). Germline CDR1 reads MDHEN; CDR2 reads SYDVKM. The V and J ends lost 3 bases and 2 bases respectively, with 15 bases between them. This CDR3 comprises 16 residues. The CDR3 spells CASSFIEGAPTDTQYF. The CDR3 DNA sequence: TGTGCCAGCAGTTTTATTGAGGGTGCCCCCACAGATACGCAGTATTTT. The whole variable domain, filled in from reference TRBV28 and TRBJ2-3, reads DVKVTQSSRYLVKRTGEKVFLECVQDMDHENMFWYRQDPGLGLRLIYFSYDVKMKEKGDIPEGYSVSREKKERFSLILESASTNQTSMYLCASSFIEGAPTDTQYFGPGTRLTVL.

This clonotype was found many times. The V gene is TRBV5-1, the J gene TRBJ2-4, with TRBD2 matching over 7 bases. Germline-derived CDR1 and CDR2 are SGHRS and YFSETQ. The CDR3 sequence is 15 residues long. Losses at the gene ends were 4 bases for V and 7 bases for J; bases not matched to a gene: 11. The CDR3 DNA sequence: TGCGCCAGCAGCACTACGGGGGAGGGGCTGAACATTCAGTACTTC. It is translated as CASSTTGEGLNIQYF.

In its sample, this clonotype was seen a few times. V gene TRBV5-6 combines with J gene TRBJ2-1, with D uncertain. Germline CDR1 is SGHDT and CDR2 is YYEEEE. The CDR3 covers 14 residues. V was cut by 5 bases and J by 5 bases, with 14 bases left in between. DNA for the CDR3: TGTGCCAGCAGTTCTCTAGGTCAGGACAATGAGCAGTTCTTC. It yields the protein CASSSLGQDNEQFF. The full variable domain, in which reference TRBV5-6 and TRBJ2-1 provide the parts outside the CDR3, is DAGVTQSPTHLIKTRGQQVTLRCSPKSGHDTVSWYQQALGQGPQFIFQYYEEEERQRGNFPDRFSGHQFPNYSSELNVNALLLGDSALYLCASSSLGQDNEQFFGPGTRLTVL.

The sample holds a few counts of this clonotype. The chain employs TRBV10-3 and TRBJ1-6; D gene ambiguous. The germline V gene has CDR1 ENHRY and CDR2 SYGVKD. The CDR3 has 14 residues. With 0 bases removed from V and 11 bases from J, the gap between germline ends came to 11 bases. The CDR3 region is CAISESEGWAPLHF. Here the CDR3 DNA reads TGTGCCATCAGTGAGTCAGAGGGTTGGGCACCCCTCCACTTT.

This clonotype has ten or more counts. The V gene is TRBV7-3, the J gene TRBJ2-2, with D possibly TRBD1 on 6 matching bases. V was shortened by 5 bases and J by 3 bases, with 10 bases between the two germline ends. There are 14 residues in the CDR3. Germline CDR1 SGHTA, CDR2 FQGTGA. CDR3 amino acids: CASSPGQHTGELFF. The CDR3 DNA is TGTGCCAGCAGCCCCGGACAGCACACCGGGGAGCTGTTTTTT.